This TCR beta chain is drawn from a study of cytomegalovirus exposure and HLA in healthy donors (dated by TCRdb to 2016 to 2017). General notes on the study: An earlier analysis of some 500 of the donors reported approximately 270 Gb of sequence data and some 120 million unique TCR beta sequences from about 179 million T cells. An early release that covered fewer than 800 HLA-typed donors contained approximately 300 gigabases of sequencing data and 85 million to 100 million unique TCR sequences. Of the roughly 420 genotyped donors, 65% to 90% were placed in the genetic ancestry cluster associated with self-reported Caucasian donors. The study aimed to test whether signatures of past pathogen exposure could be identified by cataloging public T cell receptors. The study profiled the T cell repertoires of around 700 subjects by immunosequencing and related them to cytomegalovirus serostatus. Along with the approximately 700-subject first cohort, a separate validation cohort of over a hundred different subjects was used. To predict cytomegalovirus infection status, the study combined high-throughput TCR immunosequencing, statistical association of individual TCRs with disease status, and machine learning. To study patterns of TCR occurrence, a later analysis re-analyzed previously published TCR beta repertoires from 666 donors and added high-resolution HLA genotyping. In the later analysis, no new phenotypic data were used to find candidate immune exposures; instead, reliance was placed on TCR beta sequences and their occurrence across donors. To decide whether each TCR beta V gene segment behaved as functional or pseudogenic, an earlier analysis of fewer than 750 of the donors relied on high-throughput TCR beta sequencing. Donor age, sex, ethnicity and CMV serostatus were compiled alongside the repertoire data. A later genetic analysis used genome-wide SNP genotypes for about 60% of the 666 donors, treating that subset as a discovery cohort. All discovery cohort repertoires had been generated on a single sequencing platform. HLA typing covered class I and class II loci at four-digit resolution. Typing coverage differed by locus: A, B, C, DRB1 and DQB1 were typed in roughly 620-630 donors, DQA1 in 522, DPA1 in roughly 590, and DPB1 in approximately 450. Roughly five DR-DQ haplotypes were handled as single units for association and clustering because linkage in the cohort was strong. Across some 400 genotyped donors of the cohort, an average of 235,054 unique TCR beta nucleotide sequences per donor were sequenced, and 15% to 20% of those sequences were non-productive.

Library generation was performed with the immunoSEQ multiplex PCR assay. A mixture of 60 forward primers for TCR Vbeta segments and 13 reverse primers for TCR Jbeta segments was used in the multiplex PCR. A multiplex PCR assay on genomic DNA amplified the CDR3 region of rearranged TCR beta genes. On the Illumina HiSeq System, the amplified TCR beta libraries were sequenced as 87-base-pair reads. The study's own analysis went as follows. In a later analysis, about 80 million unique TCR beta chains were counted across the roughly 670 repertoires, and roughly 11 million of these chains were shared by at least two donors. A nearest-neighbor algorithm error-corrected the raw reads and collapsed the reads into unique sequences, merging closely related sequences to remove PCR and sequencing errors. CDR3 sequences were aligned to IMGT reference sequences to assign V, D and J gene segments. For a sequence to be retained, at least a six-nucleotide match to both a V gene segment and a J gene segment was required. A rearrangement counted as productive if the CDR3 had no stop codons and remained in frame with V and J, and every other rearrangement counted as non-productive. CDR3 was defined by IMGT convention, running from the second conserved V-encoded cysteine to the conserved J-encoded phenylalanine. Sequences without an unambiguous match to a single V gene segment were excluded from the earlier analysis of approximately 600 of the donors. In an earlier analysis of roughly 500 of the donors, V segments were called functional above 56.7% productive rearrangements and were called segregating when the between-donor standard deviation exceeded 5%. A statistical classification framework was built to diagnose cytomegalovirus status from the catalog of TCR beta chain sequences. In a later analysis, TCR nucleotide sequences were compared against IMGT/GENE-DB human TR gene sequences so that V and J genes could be assigned. Using the TCRdist pipeline, a later analysis assigned CDR3 sequences along with most-parsimonious VDJ recombination scenarios. A later analysis defined each TCR beta chain by its CDR3 amino acid sequence plus V-gene family, and excluded reads lacking a unique V-gene family. A later analysis removed 600 or so highly shared, low-generation-probability nucleotide sequences to deal with suspected cross-contamination and a sequencing artifact. A later analysis calculated a clonal expansion index for each public chain from normalized within-repertoire ranks of inferred template counts. A later analysis computed generation probabilities with a VDJ recombination model fitted to out-of-frame rearrangements, and checked the results against IGoR. A later analysis scored TCR-TCR, TCR-HLA and TCR-CMV co-occurrence with hypergeometric tests, applying a repertoire-size bias correction to TCR pairs. A later analysis estimated false discovery rates by permuting HLA or CMV assignments 20 times. In a later analysis, co-occurring TCRs were grouped using DBSCAN, with TCRdist sequence similarity added in when clustering inside HLA-allele-positive subsets. Repertoires with fewer than 30,000 or more than 120,000 public chains were left out of co-occurrence clustering, as were roughly five repertoires with anomalous nucleotide sharing. In its TCRdb copy, this immuneACCESS table keeps in-frame sequences only and misses some clones. Where compared with another copy, unresolved V genes explain less than half of these, and the others have no known cause. The D gene and trimming were derived from the DNA, and the V and J assignments and clone size from that table. The sample data list 90,000 to 140,000 clones, and over 80% of these were observed just once. The ten largest make up 6.9% of the sample.

The cohort consisted of some 670 healthy bone marrow donors. All cohort members were sampled while nominally healthy, although unrecorded immune exposures were likely present. The donor was CMV seropositive and belonged to the group of more than 250 seropositive cohort members. Every donor gave a peripheral blood sample, and the peripheral blood mononuclear cells from that sample were used for TCR beta sequencing. The Qiagen DNeasy Blood Extraction Kit was used to extract genomic DNA from the blood cell samples. Relative to germline, V is 4 bases shorter and J is 7 bases shorter, with 20 bases between their ends. There are 16 amino acids in the CDR3, from cysteine to phenylalanine inclusive. The only DNA kept is the CDR3, 48 bases in frame from the first base. The germline V gene gives CDR1 as SGHRS and CDR2 as YFSETQ. The paper as a whole reports these results and caveats: A later analysis found that most CMV-associated TCR beta chains appeared HLA-restricted, with HLA associations seemingly driven largely by CMV exposure. In a later analysis, several top co-occurrence clusters were reported to appear linked to parvovirus B19, influenza, CMV and Epstein-Barr virus. The presence/absence analyses assumed that sequencing depth was roughly uniform across donors, and that assumption may not be true. Specific HLA alleles were associated with over 15,000 TCR beta sequences at a false discovery rate of 0.05 in a later analysis. A further reported finding was that TCR beta sequences accurately predicted the HLA-A and HLA-B alleles for most subjects in the first cohort. About 17 rarely observed V segments, including chromosome 9 orphons, were excluded from the earlier analysis of approximately 500 of the donors because counts were too low. CMV serostatus was the only immune exposure information available for the cohort. The study listed 164 TCR beta chains as associated with cytomegalovirus. The classifier was reported to diagnose cytomegalovirus status with high specificity and sensitivity in both the original cohort and the validation cohort. Most TCR sequences were seen in very few donors, while some public TCRs were found in many individuals. A few of the identified cytomegalovirus-associated TCR beta chains were confirmed in vitro to be specific for cytomegalovirus antigens. In a later analysis, TCR association rates were found to vary across HLA loci, with the most associated TCRs seen for DRB1 alleles and the fewest for HLA-C alleles. V-gene and J-gene trimming of TCR beta chains was associated with a missense DCLRE1C variant in a later genetic analysis, and the association was replicated in an independent cohort. Correlated functional status among segregating V segments might be attributable to linkage disequilibrium, but an unknown experimental factor could not be ruled out. When HLA alleles, especially DR and DQ, strongly co-occurred, attributing TCR associations to individual alleles was difficult. Because some donors lacked HLA typing at each locus, the association tests relied only on the typed subset. Because the 87-base-pair reads could not distinguish some IMGT-functional V segments, including TRBV6-2 and TRBV6-3, those segments were excluded. A later genetic analysis reported fewer N-insertions in productive TCRs among donors in an Asian-associated ancestry cluster than the roughly 700-donor mean. The authors suggested that the approach could potentially be generalized to other disease states and immunological phenotypes. An earlier analysis of approximately 590 of the donors showed that most TCR beta V segments appeared in productive rearrangements either about 90% or about 30% of the time, which broadly matched IMGT annotations. A later analysis found that HLA-associated TCR beta chains were more clonally expanded and had lower generation probabilities than equally common non-associated chains. In this cohort, only TCR beta chains were sequenced, and detectable features were limited by the absence of alpha or paired-chain data. A group of highly shared sequence variants was considered likely to be a technical artifact of the sequencing pipeline.

A word on this clone: Its antigen is still unknown. There are no base qualities to consult, and no much larger clone falls within one base. The sample contains more than one DNA sequence encoding this CDR3.

Specimen: PBMCs. The receptor's source is a man in his thirties or forties in good health and CMV-seropositive. Recombination joined TRBV5-1 with TRBJ2-2; TRBD1 could be the D gene, as 5 bases match. The DNA is as follows: TGCGCCAGCAGCCTACGTACAGGCGGCGTTGTCGGGGAGCTGTTTTTT. Translated, it gives CASSLRTGGVVGELFF. With the rest looked up from the reference TRBV5-1 and TRBJ2-2 genes rather than sequenced, the full variable domain is KAGVTQTPRYLIKTRGQQVTLSCSPISGHRSVSWYQQTPGQGLQFLFEYFSETQRNKGNFPGRFSGRQFSNSRSEMNVSTLELGDSALYLCASSLRTGGVVGELFFGEGSRLTVL.